A single sample gave rise to the 14 T cell receptor beta chains below, sequenced in a study of blood T cells in healthy people across ages. Then a second PCR, running about 6 to 12 cycles, was carried out with a sample-barcoded 5' primer and a J-beta primer mix. TCRdb fed the 5' RACE reads into MiXCR, producing one record per CDR3 protein. The table has fewer than 950,000 distinct CDR3 sequences, 40% to 65% seen once. What was sequenced was blood. Every receptor here comes from a man older than 75 in good health.

This clonotype was seen a few times. This chain uses TRBV7-2 with TRBJ2-1; the match to TRBD1 covers 9 bases. V was clipped by 1 base and J by 0 bases; unmatched bases: 7. Germline V gene lookup returns CDR1 SGHTA and CDR2 FQGNSA. The CDR3 has 18 amino acids. The CDR3 region is CASSLGGTGQSSYNEQFF. The CDR3 DNA reads as TGTGCCAGCAGCTTAGGGGGGACAGGGCAGAGCTCCTACAATGAGCAGTTCTTC. The full variable domain, with the rest looked up from reference TRBV7-2 and TRBJ2-1, is GAGVSQSPSNKVTEKGKDVELRCDPISGHTALYWYRQSLGQGLEFLIYFQGNSAPDKSGLPSDRFSAERTGGSVSTLTIQRTQQEDSAVYLCASSLGGTGQSSYNEQFFGPGTRLTVL.

The V call is TRBV5-1, the J call TRBJ2-5; tentatively, D is TRBD1 (6 bases). The DNA matches TRBJ2-1 better at its end, which makes the J call doubtful. There are 14 residues in the CDR3. Germline-derived CDR1 and CDR2 are SGHRS and YFSETQ. CDR3 residues: CASSLAGTRETQFF. The CDR3 coding sequence is TGCGCCAGCAGCTTGGCGGGGACAAGAGAGACCCAGTTCTTC.

In this sample, this clonotype turned up a few times. V and J are TRBV10-1 and TRBJ2-7; D is unresolved. This CDR3 has 11 amino acids. Looked up from germline, CDR1 is WNHNN and CDR2 is SYGVQD (reference sequence). V dropped 7 bases and J dropped 6 bases, with 10 bases sitting between them. This CDR3 is CASICSPEQYF. CDR3 in DNA: TGCGCCAGCATATGTTCACCCGAGCAGTACTTC.

In this sample, this clonotype turned up a few times. The chain employs TRBV6-2 or TRBV6-3 and TRBJ2-6; a possible D gene is TRBD2 (5 bases). The length of the CDR3 is 13 residues. Trimming cost V 7 bases and J 4 bases, with 8 bases left between them. Germline assignment: CDR1 MNHEY and CDR2 SVGEGT. CDR3 nucleotide sequence: TGTGCCAGCACAACGGGAGGGGCCAACGTCCTGACTTTC. As protein: CASTTGGANVLTF.

This chain connects TRBV6-2 or TRBV6-3 to TRBJ1-2; no definite D call. V was clipped by 7 bases and J by 1 base, with 13 bases between them. Germline V CDR1 and CDR2: MNHEY, SVGEGT. The CDR3 runs 14 residues. Here the CDR3 DNA reads TGTGCCAGCACTCGGCAGACGAATAACTATGGCTACACCTTC. Protein sequence: CASTRQTNNYGYTF.

The V call is TRBV2, the J call TRBJ1-1; 10 bases fit TRBD1. Germline CDR1 is SNHLY and CDR2 is FYNNEI. This CDR3 comprises 14 residues. Trimming took 9 bases from V and 4 from J; bases not matched to a gene: 8. CDR3 sequence (DNA): TGTGCCAGTGACAGGGGGCAAGGGGCCACTGAAGCTTTCTTT. Its protein product is CASDRGQGATEAFF.

The genes are TRBV7-3 and TRBJ2-1; no reliable D call. Trimming shortened V by 4 bases and J by 5 bases, and 12 bases separated the two germline ends. The CDR3 consists of 14 residues. In germline, CDR1 is SGHTA, CDR2 FQGTGA. CDR3 nucleotides: TGTGCCAGCAGCTCCACTGACTTGGACAATGAGCAGTTCTTC. It yields the protein CASSSTDLDNEQFF.

The chain combines TRBV20-1 with TRBJ2-5, with D perhaps matching TRBD1 (6 bases). Germline loops: CDR1 DFQATT, CDR2 SNEGSKA (reference sequence). V lost 6 bases to trimming and J lost 1 base, with 15 bases between them. There are 14 residues in the CDR3. The CDR3 protein is CSASIQDSQETQYF. The CDR3 DNA reads as TGCAGTGCCTCGATCCAGGACAGCCAAGAGACCCAGTACTTC.

This clonotype was seen a handful of times. The chain joins TRBV3-1 to TRBJ2-3; 7 nucleotides match TRBD2. Germline V gives CDR1 LGHDT, CDR2 YNNKEL (reference sequence). V gave up 4 bases and J gave up 2 bases; unmatched junction bases: 6. The CDR3 is 15 residues long. The CDR3 region is CASSPGTMVTDTQYF. CDR3 in DNA: TGTGCCAGCAGCCCCGGGACTATGGTCACAGATACGCAGTATTTT.

The chain joins TRBV5-1 to TRBJ1-4; weak D call: TRBD1 (6 bases). The CDR3 consists of 15 residues. Germline CDR1 is SGHRS and CDR2 is YFSETQ. Trimming removed 4 bases at V and 7 bases at J, with 17 bases between. The CDR3 sequence: CASSPEGGLAEKLFF. The DNA of the CDR3 is TGCGCCAGCAGCCCGGAGGGGGGGCTAGCTGAAAAACTGTTTTTT. Full variable domain (rest looked up from reference TRBV5-1 and TRBJ1-4): KAGVTQTPRYLIKTRGQQVTLSCSPISGHRSVSWYQQTPGQGLQFLFEYFSETQRNKGNFPGRFSGRQFSNSRSEMNVSTLELGDSALYLCASSPEGGLAEKLFFGSGTQLSVL.

This chain connects TRBV20-1 to TRBJ2-1, with 7 bases that match TRBD2. The CDR3 covers 14 residues. V shed 8 bases and J 9 bases; nucleotides not matched to a gene: 16. Germline assignment: CDR1 DFQATT and CDR2 SNEGSKA (reference sequence). CDR3 in amino acids: CSTQTSKRIGEQFF. DNA for the CDR3: TGCAGTACCCAGACTAGCAAGCGGATCGGTGAGCAGTTCTTC.

The CDR3 loop is CASSSDSLITNNGYTF. The DNA for the CDR3 is TGCGCCAGCAGCTCGGACAGCCTTATAACTAATAATGGCTACACCTTC. The J gene is TRBJ1-2, the V gene TRBV5-1, with D maybe TRBD1 (6 bases). V lost 3 bases and J lost 6, with 21 bases in between. Germline-derived CDR1 and CDR2 are SGHRS and YFSETQ. The CDR3 has 16 amino acids.

The chain joins TRBV14 to TRBJ2-1; 8 bases match TRBD1. This CDR3 has 15 residues. CDR1 and CDR2 from the germline V gene are SGHDN and FVKESK. With 4 bases clipped from V and 7 bases from J, the junction kept 9 bases outside the gene matches. The CDR3 region is CASSRQGARRNEQFF. In nucleotides, the CDR3 is TGTGCCAGCAGCCGTCAGGGGGCGCGCCGGAATGAGCAGTTCTTC.

This clonotype occurred a few times. This rearrangement joins TRBV7-2 to TRBJ1-2, with 8 bases matching TRBD1. Trimming took 6 bases from V and 4 from J; bases not matched to a gene: 7. This CDR3 is 14 amino acids long. Germline lookup yields CDR1 SGHTA and CDR2 FQGNSA. CDR3 DNA: TGTGCCAGCAGTCCAACAGGGGGGTCCTATGGCTACACCTTC. Its protein product is CASSPTGGSYGYTF.